What follows is one T cell receptor (beta chain) and its context. Its antigen remains unknown. The sample originates from a study of cytomegalovirus exposure and HLA in healthy donors. The study, taken as a whole, reports: The authors assumed roughly uniform sequencing depth across donors for presence/absence analyses.

Vbeta (60) and Jbeta (13) primers were used in the PCR. TCRdb's table, derived via immunoSEQ multiplex PCR, lists solely in-frame clones and lacks some. The table includes fewer than 250,000 clones, roughly 77% detected once. This CDR3 comprises 15 residues. Germline loops: CDR1 SGHVS, CDR2 FNYEAQ. V was cut by 1 base and J by 1 base, with 9 bases left in between. V gene TRBV7-6 combines with J gene TRBJ2-3; D may be TRBD2 (5 bases). Source material: PBMCs. This TCR was recovered from a woman between 25 and 40 years old in good health and CMV-seropositive. The CDR3 nucleotides are TGTGCCAGCAGCTTAGGGGGAGCCCGCACAGATACGCAGTATTTT. As protein: CASSLGGARTDTQYF.